The clone carrying this TCR beta chain turned up a few times. This entry comes from a study of cytomegalovirus exposure and HLA in healthy donors. V shed 10 bases and J shed 1 base, with 13 bases lying between them. The length of the CDR3 is 13 residues. Germline CDR1 is ENHRY and CDR2 is SYGVKD. PCR amplification relied on 60 Vbeta primers (plus 13 Jbeta primers). Method: immunoSEQ multiplex PCR; TCRdb's copy keeps in-frame clones and lacks some. The table has 100,000 to 120,000 clones, approximately 11% seen once. The J gene is TRBJ1-1, the V gene TRBV10-3, with a weak D call TRBD1 (6 bases). The specimen was PBMCs. This clonotype originated in a man aged 40-55 years in good health and CMV-seropositive. The CDR3 here is CATRTEQNTEAFF. For the CDR3, the DNA is TGTGCCACCCGGACAGAACAGAACACTGAAGCTTTCTTT.